This T cell receptor (beta chain) was found in a study of blood T cell repertoires in COVID-19. At the level of the study: COVID-19 samples collected from the United States, Italy and Spain covered acute and convalescent phases. Sources were T cells, B-cell-depleted T cells, or PBMCs; the material itself was cDNA or gDNA.

The CDR3 covers 14 residues. The germline V gene encodes CDR1 SNHLY and CDR2 FYNNEI. The V and J ends lost 2 bases and 8 bases respectively, with 12 bases between them. Generated by immunoSEQ multiplex PCR, the TCRdb table keeps only in-frame clones and is missing some. Of approximately 250,000 clones in the sample, roughly 88% were seen once. Participants had their cohort set by participant-reported clinical history. The sequenced material came from PBMCs or T cells enriched from blood (not recorded which). The rearrangement joins TRBV2 to TRBJ1-4, with D unresolved. The TCR comes from a middle-aged woman with acute COVID-19. CDR3 in DNA: TGTGCCAGCAGTGAACTGGAGGGAGGCGAAAAACTGTTTTTT. It is translated as CASSELEGGEKLFF.